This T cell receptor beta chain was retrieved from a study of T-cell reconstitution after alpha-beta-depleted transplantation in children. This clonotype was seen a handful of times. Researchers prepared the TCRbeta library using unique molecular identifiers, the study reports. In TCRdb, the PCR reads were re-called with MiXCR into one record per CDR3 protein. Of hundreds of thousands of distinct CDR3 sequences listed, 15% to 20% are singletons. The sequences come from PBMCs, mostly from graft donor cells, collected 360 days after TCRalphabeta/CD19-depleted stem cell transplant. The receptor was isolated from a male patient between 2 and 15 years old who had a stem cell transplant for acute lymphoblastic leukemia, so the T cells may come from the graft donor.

As DNA, the CDR3 is TGTGCCAGCAGCCGTCTCGGACAGGGCGGGGGCGAGCAGTACTTC. Residues: CASSRLGQGGGEQYF. The chain recombines TRBV4-2 with TRBJ2-7, with D maybe TRBD1 (8 bases). The CDR3 length is 15 residues. From germline, CDR1 is LGHNA and CDR2 YNFKEQ. V gave up 4 bases and J gave up 6 bases, with 19 bases separating them.